This T cell receptor beta chain originates from a study of cytomegalovirus exposure and HLA in healthy donors. Findings and limits, study-wide: Rarity characterized most TCR sequences, yet some public TCRs appeared in many donors. Specific recognition of CMV antigens was confirmed in vitro for a few chains (all CMV-associated).

Libraries were prepared by immunoSEQ multiplex PCR; TCRdb keeps only in-frame clonotypes and omits some of them. The sample has under 200,000 clones; 81% are singletons. CDR1 and CDR2 (germline): SGHRS, YFSETQ. V lost 0 bases to trimming and J lost 4 bases, with 8 bases between them. The CDR3 covers 13 residues. About this clone: The antigen remains undetermined.

The chain couples TRBV5-1 to TRBJ2-7; D is unresolved. Material for sequencing was PBMCs. The TCR comes from a woman in her 30s in good health and CMV-seronegative. The CDR3 loop reads CASSLEPRYEQYF. The CDR3 bases are TGCGCCAGCAGCTTGGAGCCCCGTTACGAGCAGTACTTC.